This passage covers 25 T cell receptor beta chains from one sample sequenced in a study of blood T cell repertoires in COVID-19. Repertoires were generated with immunoSEQ multiplex PCR, while TCRdb's copy carries only in-frame clones and drops some. Altogether hundreds of thousands of clones are present, 87% being singletons, with the ten largest covering approximately 2.4%. What was sequenced was peripheral blood. These TCRs come from a woman aged 55-70 years with COVID-19, enrolled during active disease.

On this clone: The sample carries other DNA sequences with the same CDR3. The rearrangement joins TRBV5-1 to TRBJ2-7; 9 bases map to TRBD1. The germline V gene has CDR1 SGHRS and CDR2 YFSETQ. V shed 2 bases and J 1 base; nucleotides not matched to a gene: 1. CDR3 length: 14 amino acids. This CDR3 reads CASSFGQGSYEQYF. The CDR3 DNA reads TGCGCCAGCAGCTTTGGACAGGGGTCCTACGAGCAGTACTTC.

V usage is TRBV5-5 and J usage is TRBJ2-7; D is ambiguous. This CDR3 has 12 residues. Germline V gene lookup returns CDR1 SGHKS and CDR2 YYEKEE (reference sequence). Trimming took 4 bases from V and 0 from J, leaving 5 bases between them. For the CDR3, the DNA is TGTGCCAGCAGCCGTAACTCCTACGAGCAGTACTTC. Protein: CASSRNSYEQYF.

The V call is TRBV4-1, the J call TRBJ1-4; D uncertain. The CDR3 runs 15 residues. Germline loops: CDR1 MGHRA, CDR2 YSYEKL. V dropped 0 bases and J dropped 8 bases, with 13 bases sitting between them. The CDR3 DNA sequence: TGCGCCAGCAGCCAAGATGCACAGTCGGGAGAAAAACTGTTTTTT. Translating it yields CASSQDAQSGEKLFF.

The rearrangement uses TRBV6-2 or TRBV6-3 and TRBJ1-1, with D perhaps matching TRBD1 (6 bases). This CDR3 is 14 amino acids long. Trimming removed 5 bases from V and 1 base from J, with 11 bases in between. From germline, CDR1 is MNHEY and CDR2 SVGEGT. This chain's CDR3 is CASSHQGGNTEAFF. The DNA of the CDR3 is TGTGCCAGCAGTCACCAAGGGGGGAACACTGAAGCTTTCTTT.

This clone was seen a few times. The V gene is TRBV18, the J gene TRBJ2-1; 7 bases are a match to TRBD2. This CDR3 comprises 14 residues. Per germline, CDR1 KGHSH and CDR2 LQKENI. The V segment lost 5 bases and the J segment 7 bases; nucleotides outside the gene matches: 8. CDR3 coding DNA: TGTGCCAGCTCAAAAAGCGGGGCGGGAAATGAGCAGTTCTTC. Its protein is CASSKSGAGNEQFF.

The rearrangement uses TRBV2 and TRBJ1-1; D gene unclear. This CDR3 has 15 residues. Per germline, CDR1 SNHLY and CDR2 FYNNEI. Deletions cut 8 bases from V and 0 bases from J, with 16 bases between. The DNA for the CDR3 is TGTGCCAGCTTCAATGAGCGGGCCATGAACACTGAAGCTTTCTTT. Translating it yields CASFNERAMNTEAFF.

The chain uses TRBV5-8 and TRBJ1-2; 8 bases agree with TRBD1. With V trimmed by 1 base and J by 4 bases, 3 bases remained unmatched. Germline values: CDR1 SGHTS, CDR2 YDEGEE. This CDR3 has 14 amino acids. CDR3 DNA: TGTGCCAGCAGCTTGAGCAGGGGGCTCTATGGCTACACCTTC. This gives the protein CASSLSRGLYGYTF.

This chain uses TRBV9 with TRBJ1-1, with 7 nucleotides matching TRBD1. The CDR3 extends over 12 amino acids. Trimming took 3 bases from V and 7 from J; bases not matched to a gene: 3. Germline CDR1 is SGDLS and CDR2 is YYNGEE. The CDR3 DNA sequence: TGTGCCAGCAGCGCCTGGGACAGTGAAGCTTTCTTT. Translated, it gives CASSAWDSEAFF. The variable domain in full, completed from reference TRBV9 and TRBJ1-1, reads DSGVTQTPKHLITATGQRVTLRCSPRSGDLSVYWYQQSLDQGLQFLIQYYNGEERAKGNILERFSAQQFPDLHSELNLSSLELGDSALYFCASSAWDSEAFFGQGTRLTVV.

The rearrangement joins TRBV5-4 to TRBJ1-2; 7 bases are a match to TRBD1. Unmatched junction bases numbered 9, after V lost 3 bases and J lost 1 base. The germline V gene encodes CDR1 SGHNT and CDR2 YYREEE (reference sequence). This CDR3 spans 16 amino acids. The DNA of the CDR3 is TGTGCCAGCAGCTCCGACAGGGCGGGATATAACTATGGCTACACCTTC. Protein product: CASSSDRAGYNYGYTF.

The chain has TRBV27 and TRBJ1-2, with TRBD1 identical over 8 bases. Trimming took 5 bases from V and 4 from J; bases not matched to a gene: 9. The length of the CDR3 is 15 residues. The germline CDR1 and CDR2 sequences are MNHEY and SMNVEV (reference sequence). CDR3 loop: CASSPRTGTVYGYTF. The CDR3 nucleotides read TGTGCCAGCAGTCCAAGGACAGGGACCGTCTATGGCTACACCTTC.

For the CDR3, the DNA is TGTGCCAGCATTTCCATCAGGGCTACCGGGGAGCTGTTTTTT. This gives the protein CASISIRATGELFF. J is TRBJ2-2 and V is TRBV6-5, with D possibly matching TRBD1 (5 bases). The CDR3 extends over 14 amino acids. From germline, CDR1 is MNHEY and CDR2 SVGAGI. V lost 7 bases and J lost 5, with 14 bases in between.

The rearrangement links TRBV5-1 to TRBJ2-3; 10 nucleotides align to TRBD2. The CDR3 covers 15 residues. Germline-derived CDR1 and CDR2 are SGHRS and YFSETQ. V was pared by 3 bases and J by 2 bases, with 3 bases of the junction left unmatched. The CDR3 sequence: CASSSLAGHTDTQYF. The CDR3 DNA reads as TGCGCCAGCAGCTCACTAGCGGGGCACACAGATACGCAGTATTTT. Using reference TRBV5-1 and TRBJ2-3 for the parts outside the CDR3, the full variable domain is KAGVTQTPRYLIKTRGQQVTLSCSPISGHRSVSWYQQTPGQGLQFLFEYFSETQRNKGNFPGRFSGRQFSNSRSEMNVSTLELGDSALYLCASSSLAGHTDTQYFGPGTRLTVL.

This clone has only one observation. This chain joins TRBV12-3 or TRBV12-4 and TRBJ1-5; weak D call: TRBD1 (5 bases). CDR3 length: 13 residues. V was pared by 6 bases and J by 7 bases, with 13 bases between. The CDR3 reads CASRFDSDQPQHF. Written as DNA, the CDR3 is TGTGCCAGCAGATTCGACAGCGACCAGCCCCAGCATTTT.

The CDR3 region is CASRTTGANVLTF. The CDR3 DNA sequence: TGTGCCAGCAGAACGACAGGGGCCAACGTCCTGACTTTC. The chain recombines TRBV28 with TRBJ2-6; D is uncertain. Germline V lookup: CDR1 MDHEN, CDR2 SYDVKM. The CDR3 totals 13 residues. Deletions cut 6 bases from V and 4 bases from J, with 7 bases between. Using reference TRBV28 and TRBJ2-6 for the parts outside the CDR3, the full variable domain is DVKVTQSSRYLVKRTGEKVFLECVQDMDHENMFWYRQDPGLGLRLIYFSYDVKMKEKGDIPEGYSVSREKKERFSLILESASTNQTSMYLCASRTTGANVLTFGAGSRLTVL.

The chain recombines TRBV30 with TRBJ2-6, with a tentative D call TRBD1 (6 bases). V was clipped by 5 bases and J by 0 bases, with 14 bases between them. Germline lookup yields CDR1 GTSNPN and CDR2 SVGIG (reference sequence). The CDR3 consists of 16 residues. The chain's CDR3 is CAWEGDTSSGANVLTF. CDR3 in DNA: TGTGCCTGGGAGGGGGATACCAGCTCTGGGGCCAACGTCCTGACTTTC.

The chain uses TRBV7-8 and TRBJ2-4; D perhaps matches TRBD1 (7 bases). Trimming took 5 bases from V and 3 from J, leaving 20 bases between them. Germline loops: CDR1 SGHVS, CDR2 FQNEAQ. This CDR3 is 17 amino acids long. This CDR3 is CASSPEGAVLSKNIQYF. The DNA for the CDR3 is TGTGCCAGCAGCCCGGAGGGGGCCGTCTTAAGCAAAAACATTCAGTACTTC. The full variable domain, its missing parts supplied by reference TRBV7-8 and TRBJ2-4, is GAGVSQSPRYKVAKRGQDVALRCDPISGHVSLFWYQQALGQGPEFLTYFQNEAQLDKSGLPSDRFFAERPEGSVSTLKIQRTQQEDSAVYLCASSPEGAVLSKNIQYFGAGTRLSVL.

This clone was picked up a small number of times. The chain has TRBV7-2 and TRBJ2-3; 11 bases are a match to TRBD2. The germline gives CDR1 SGHTA, CDR2 FQGNSA. With 1 base clipped from V and 5 bases from J, the junction kept 8 bases outside the gene matches. The CDR3 has 17 amino acids. The CDR3 reads CASSLVFSGGALDTQYF. The CDR3 nucleotides read TGTGCCAGCAGCTTAGTTTTTAGCGGGGGGGCCTTAGATACGCAGTATTTT.

The chain couples TRBV3-1 (or the pseudogene TRBV3-2) to TRBJ1-1; TRBD1 might be the D (5 bases). The length of the CDR3 is 12 residues. CDR1 is LGHDT, CDR2 YNNKEL, per germline (reference sequence). Trimming stripped 3 bases from V and 5 bases from J, with 7 bases between. The chain's CDR3 is CASSHQGTEAFF. The CDR3, as DNA: TGTGCCAGCAGCCACCAGGGAACTGAAGCTTTCTTT.

DNA for the CDR3: TGTGCCAGCAGTTTTGGCTCAGGGTCCCTCAGGGGTTCACCCCTCCACTTT. Its translation: CASSFGSGSLRGSPLHF. The J gene is TRBJ1-6, the V gene TRBV5-6, with D maybe TRBD1 (6 bases). The V gene's germline CDR1 is SGHDT and CDR2 YYEEEE. V was cut by 5 bases and J by 9 bases, with 24 bases left in between. The CDR3 is 17 amino acids.

The chain couples TRBV5-1 to TRBJ1-6, with 7 bases identical to TRBD1. CDR1 is SGHRS, CDR2 YFSETQ, per germline. The CDR3 extends over 16 amino acids. The V segment lost 3 bases and the J segment 0 bases; nucleotides outside the gene matches: 3. CDR3 bases: TGCGCCAGCAGCTCGACAGGGACCTCCTATAATTCACCCCTCCACTTT. This translates into CASSSTGTSYNSPLHF.

This clone turned up a few times. This chain uses TRBV18 with TRBJ1-6; D might be TRBD1 (6 bases). Per the germline V gene, CDR1 is KGHSH and CDR2 is LQKENI. The CDR3 sequence is 15 residues long. V was shortened by 3 bases and J by 4 bases, with 10 bases between the two germline ends. Here the CDR3 reads CASSPVQGYNSPLHF. The CDR3 nucleotides are TGTGCCAGCTCACCGGTCCAGGGGTATAATTCACCCCTCCACTTT.

This chain connects TRBV2 to TRBJ1-2, with D perhaps TRBD1 (5 bases). Looked up from germline, CDR1 is SNHLY and CDR2 is FYNNEI. V gave up 1 base and J gave up 5 bases, with 11 bases separating them. The CDR3 consists of 14 residues. CDR3 sequence reads: CASSEGGAGYGYTF. CDR3 coding DNA: TGTGCCAGCAGTGAAGGCGGGGCGGGTTATGGCTACACCTTC.

The chain couples TRBV5-4 to TRBJ1-1; no reliable D call. Trimming shortened V by 4 bases and J by 6 bases, and 13 bases separated the two germline ends. Germline V gene data show CDR1 as SGHNT and CDR2 as YYREEE (reference sequence). CDR3 length: 13 amino acids. CDR3 residues: CASSPSWQAEAFF. DNA for the CDR3: TGTGCCAGCAGCCCAAGTTGGCAGGCTGAAGCTTTCTTT.

This sequence joins TRBV19 and TRBJ1-3, with D unresolved. The CDR3 covers 16 residues. Trimming removed 7 bases at V and 0 bases at J, with 16 bases between. The germline V gene encodes CDR1 LNHDA and CDR2 SQIVND (reference sequence). CDR3 amino acids: CASTKIGSFSGNTIYF. CDR3 nucleotide sequence: TGTGCCAGTACTAAGATCGGGAGCTTCTCTGGAAACACCATATATTTT.

The genes are TRBV19 and TRBJ2-7; a possible D gene is TRBD1 (5 bases). The germline V and J ends were trimmed by 3 bases and 6 bases, with 30 bases remaining between them. The CDR3 length is 19 residues. Germline V gene data show CDR1 as LNHDA and CDR2 as SQIVND (reference sequence). CDR3 DNA sequence: TGTGCCAGTAGTATCTCTTCCTACGCCGCGACAGACCCTACGGGCGAGCAGTACTTC. Residues: CASSISSYAATDPTGEQYF.